Listed below are T cell receptor beta chains from one sample, sequenced in a study of memory CD4+ T cells and cytomegalovirus serostatus. Clones were read by immunoSEQ multiplex PCR, and TCRdb kept only the in-frame ones, dropping some. The sample yields about 58,000 clones, approximately 77% seen once. The sequenced material came from memory CD4+ T cells from blood. All receptors come from an adult in good health and CMV-seronegative. Some clones in this sample may be carry-over from other donors' samples. The CDR3 runs from the conserved cysteine through the conserved F or W. D genes are given only for firm matches. Not all rows give a size; the values are once, few, many and, for expanded clones, a class.

v_call	d_call	j_call	clone_size	cdr3_nt	cdr3_aa
TRBV5-1	-	TRBJ2-7	-	TGCGCCAGCAGCTTGGCCCCCTACCGCGAGCAGTACTTC	CASSLAPYREQYF
TRBV10-3	-	TRBJ2-2	-	TGTGCCATCAGTGACCAAAACACCGGGGAGCTGTTTTTT	CAISDQNTGELFF
TRBV7-2	TRBD2	TRBJ2-3	-	TGTGCCAGCAGCCTAAGACTAGCGGGAGGGCCTGGCGGAGATACGCAGTATTTT	CASSLRLAGGPGGDTQYF
TRBV6-6	-	TRBJ1-2	few	TGTGCCAGCAGCTCAACAGGAGAATATGGCTACACCTTC	CASSSTGEYGYTF
TRBV28	TRBD2	TRBJ2-1	-	TGTGCCAGCAGTTTTCCAGACCGCGGGGGGCAGTTCTTC	CASSFPDRGGQFF
TRBV7-2	-	TRBJ1-1	once	TGTGCCAGCAGCCCCAACCCCAGGGGGAACACTGAAGCTTTCTTT	CASSPNPRGNTEAFF
TRBV28	-	TRBJ2-2	-	-	CASSSSTGTGGELFF
TRBV5-6	-	TRBJ1-3	-	TGTGCCAGCAGCTTGCTTAGTGGGGACACCATATATTTT	CASSLLSGDTIYF
TRBV7-9	-	TRBJ1-4	-	TGTGCCAGCAGCTTAAGTCTTGAAAAACTGTTTTTT	CASSLSLEKLFF
TRBV5-6	-	TRBJ1-1	few	TGTGCCAGCAGCTTCGGGCTCATGAACACTGAAGCTTTCTTT	CASSFGLMNTEAFF
TRBV7-2	TRBD1	TRBJ2-5	once	TGTGCCAGCAGAACTGGACAGGGGGCGATCCCAGAGACCCAGTACTTC	CASRTGQGAIPETQYF
TRBV10-3	TRBD1	TRBJ2-3	-	TGTGCCATCAGTGATACAGGGGGCATATCGGATACGCAGTATTTT	CAISDTGGISDTQYF
TRBV6-5	TRBD1	TRBJ1-4	-	TGTGCCAGCAGGGGGACAGGGACTGAAAAACTGTTTTTT	CASRGTGTEKLFF
TRBV30	TRBD1	TRBJ1-4	-	TGTGCCTGGAGTGTACGACCGACAGGGATTAATGAAAAACTGTTTTTT	CAWSVRPTGINEKLFF
TRBV6-5	-	TRBJ1-4	-	TGTGCCAGCAGTGCAGACAGGCGTAATAATGAAAAACTGTTTTTT	CASSADRRNNEKLFF
TRBV5-1	TRBD1	TRBJ1-1	few	TGCGCCAGCAGGCCCGTCGGACAGGGTTCCACTGAAGCTTTCTTT	CASRPVGQGSTEAFF
TRBV9	-	TRBJ1-1	-	TGTGCCAGCAGCGTAGCGGGCAGTCTGAACACTGAAGCTTTCTTT	CASSVAGSLNTEAFF
TRBV2	-	TRBJ2-3	few	TGTGCCAGCAGTGATGAAAGGGGGTCGGATACGCAGTATTTT	CASSDERGSDTQYF
TRBV27	TRBD1	TRBJ1-6	few	TGTGCCAGCCGGACAGGGAGTAAATCACCCCTCCACTTT	CASRTGSKSPLHF
TRBV7-2	TRBD2	TRBJ2-7	once	TGTGCCAGCAGCTTAGTCCCTAGCGGGATTAGCTCCTACGAGCAGTACTTC	CASSLVPSGISSYEQYF
TRBV4-3	-	TRBJ2-7	-	TGCGCCAGCAGCCAAGATACACCCCCTGCCGCGCAGTACTTC	CASSQDTPPAAQYF
TRBV7-2	-	TRBJ1-5	-	TGTGCCAGCAGCTTAGTAACGGGGGGCAATCAGCCCCAGCATTTT	CASSLVTGGNQPQHF
TRBV14	-	TRBJ1-6	few	TGTGCCAGCAGCCAGGACCGTTCCAGAGGTTCACCCCTCCACTTT	CASSQDRSRGSPLHF
TRBV6-1	-	TRBJ1-2	-	TGTGCCAGCAGTGCCAGGGAAGGTTACTATGGCTACACCTTC	CASSAREGYYGYTF
TRBV27	TRBD2	TRBJ2-3	-	TGTGCCAGCAGCGGACTAGCGGGATTGCCTAGCACAGATACGCAGTATTTT	CASSGLAGLPSTDTQYF
TRBV19	-	TRBJ2-3	-	TGTGCCAGTAGCGCCGGGACTGCGCATGGTACGCAGTATTTT	CASSAGTAHGTQYF
TRBV6-1	-	TRBJ2-3	few	TGTGCCAGCAGTGAAGCCTCCGGGACCAGGCGGGCGCAGTATTTT	CASSEASGTRRAQYF
TRBV28	-	TRBJ2-5	-	TGTGCCAGCACTCCCGGAGAGAGGGCGTGGGAGACCCAGTACTTC	CASTPGERAWETQYF
TRBV28	-	TRBJ2-5	-	TGTGCCAGCAGTTTCCTTGGCAGCCAAGAGACCCAGTACTTC	CASSFLGSQETQYF
TRBV5-4	-	TRBJ2-3	-	TGTGCCAGCAGCTTAGGACAGCCCGACCCCACAGATACGCAGTATTTT	CASSLGQPDPTDTQYF
TRBV5-6	-	TRBJ2-5	-	TGTGCCAGCAGGGGGATAGGGGTCGAGACCCAGTACTTC	CASRGIGVETQYF
TRBV11-2	-	TRBJ2-1	-	TGTGCCAGCAGCTTAGGGACGGACTACAATGAGCAGTTCTTC	CASSLGTDYNEQFF
TRBV19	-	TRBJ1-4	-	TGTGCCAGTACCCTTTGGGGCAGTAATGAAAAACTGTTTTTT	CASTLWGSNEKLFF
TRBV12-1	-	TRBJ1-6	-	TGTGCCAGCAGCTCCCGCAGTCCGACCTCCGGCTATAATTCACCCCTCCACTTT	CASSSRSPTSGYNSPLHF
TRBV27	TRBD1	TRBJ1-2	few	TGTGCCAGCAGTCCATCAGGGGGCTCTAACTATGGCTACACCTTC	CASSPSGGSNYGYTF
TRBV18	-	TRBJ1-2	-	TGTGCCAGCTCACCCGCGGCAGGCTCCTATGGCTACACCTTC	CASSPAAGSYGYTF
TRBV28	-	TRBJ1-6	-	TGTGCCAGCAGTTTAGTGACAATCAATAATTCACCCCTCCACTTT	CASSLVTINNSPLHF
TRBV5-1	TRBD2	TRBJ2-1	-	TGCGCCAGCACCCTGGGGAGCGGGAGATCGTCCTACAATGAGCAGTTCTTC	CASTLGSGRSSYNEQFF
TRBV28	TRBD1	TRBJ2-5	few	TGTGCCAGCAGTTTAAGGGGGCTGGGGCAAGAGACCCAGTACTTC	CASSLRGLGQETQYF
TRBV27	-	TRBJ1-1	-	TGTGCCAGCAGTTTGAAAGGAGTAGGGATTAACACTGAAGCTTTCTTT	CASSLKGVGINTEAFF
TRBV19	TRBD2	TRBJ2-2	-	TGTGCCAGTAGTCCCTATAGCGGGAGGCTGAACACCGGGGAGCTGTTTTTT	CASSPYSGRLNTGELFF
TRBV28	-	TRBJ1-4	-	TGTGCCAGCAGTTTTTCTGGGGTGGTTGAAAAACTGTTTTTT	CASSFSGVVEKLFF
TRBV11-2	TRBD2	TRBJ2-1	-	TGTGCCAGCACCCTAAGCGGGGGGAGCTCCTACAATGAGCAGTTCTTC	CASTLSGGSSYNEQFF
TRBV30	-	TRBJ1-3	-	TGTGCCTGGAGCGGGATGGGCGCGACTGGAAACACCATATATTTT	CAWSGMGATGNTIYF
TRBV7-2	TRBD1	TRBJ2-3	-	TGTGCCAGCAGCTCCGGACAGGTCACAGATACGCAGTATTTT	CASSSGQVTDTQYF
TRBV5-1	-	TRBJ2-2	-	TGCGCCAGCAGGGTGTTTAGCGGCACCGGGGAGCTGTTTTTT	CASRVFSGTGELFF
TRBV5-1	-	TRBJ2-7	-	TGCGCCAGCAGCATGACCGGGGCCTACGAGCAGTACTTC	CASSMTGAYEQYF
TRBV6-6	-	TRBJ2-3	once	TGTGCCAGCAGTTACGCGGCTAGCACAGATACGCAGTATTTT	CASSYAASTDTQYF
TRBV11-2	-	TRBJ2-5	-	TGTGCCAGCAGCTATGCGAATAGGGAAGGGACCCAGTACTTC	CASSYANREGTQYF
TRBV10-3	TRBD1	TRBJ2-7	-	TGTGCCATCACCTATTCGATTGGACAGGGAAGGGGGGAGCAGTACTTC	CAITYSIGQGRGEQYF
TRBV28	TRBD2	TRBJ2-5	-	TGTGCCAGCAGTGTAGCGGGAGGGGGGCAAGAGACCCAGTACTTC	CASSVAGGGQETQYF
TRBV6-6	-	TRBJ2-2	-	TGTGCCAGCAGTACCCAGGGAGGCACCGGGGAGCTGTTTTTT	CASSTQGGTGELFF
TRBV5-1	-	TRBJ2-3	-	TGCGCCAGCATGGGTGCTAGCACAGATACGCAGTATTTT	CASMGASTDTQYF
TRBV7-2	TRBD2	TRBJ2-5	-	TGTGCCAGCACCACGTACCTAGCGGGGGGAGGGACCCAGTACTTC	CASTTYLAGGGTQYF
TRBV18	-	TRBJ2-1	-	TGTGCCAGCTCACCCCCAATCGTAAATGAGCAGTTCTTC	CASSPPIVNEQFF
TRBV28	-	TRBJ2-1	-	TGTGCCAGCAGGGGGCGGGTTTCCTACAATGAGCAGTTCTTC	CASRGRVSYNEQFF